Shown below are 30 T cell receptor beta chains from a single sample sequenced in a study of blood T cell repertoires in COVID-19. Data came from immunoSEQ multiplex PCR; TCRdb stores just in-frame clones and leaves some out. In the table there are a few hundred thousand clones, around 87% of which are singletons. What was sequenced was PBMCs or T cells enriched from blood (not recorded which). Source of these receptors: a young man who had recovered from COVID-19.

This clone was recorded once. The chain recombines TRBV20-1 with TRBJ2-7; 8 positions agree with TRBD1. This CDR3 has 14 amino acids. After removal of 3 bases from V and 2 bases from J, the junction contained 6 bases not matched to a gene. Germline CDR1 DFQATT, CDR2 SNEGSKA (reference sequence). The CDR3 loop is CSASFPGQAYEQYF. The DNA for the CDR3 is TGCAGTGCTAGTTTCCCGGGACAGGCCTACGAGCAGTACTTC.

The genes are TRBV6-6 and TRBJ2-7; D call uncertain. V lost 7 bases, J lost 2 bases, and 12 bases lay in between. Per the germline V gene, CDR1 is MNHNY and CDR2 is SVGAGI (reference sequence). This CDR3 spans 13 amino acids. The CDR3 sequence is CASTHRVPYEQYF. CDR3 nucleotides: TGTGCCAGCACCCATCGGGTCCCCTACGAGCAGTACTTC.

V usage is TRBV2 and J usage is TRBJ2-7; tentatively, D is TRBD1 (6 bases). Trimming left V 7 bases short and J 3 bases short, with 10 bases between. Germline V gene data show CDR1 as SNHLY and CDR2 as FYNNEI. The CDR3 is 12 amino acids. CDR3 residues: CASNKQGYEQYF. The CDR3 DNA reads TGTGCCAGCAACAAACAGGGCTACGAGCAGTACTTC.

The chain recombines TRBV15 with TRBJ1-2, with a weak D call TRBD1 (5 bases). This CDR3 region has 15 residues. V was shortened by 5 bases and J by 4 bases, with 17 bases between the two germline ends. Germline lookup yields CDR1 LNHNV and CDR2 YYDKDF (reference sequence). The CDR3 DNA reads TGTGCCACCAGCCCCCTTTTGGGGCTGCGCTATGGCTACACCTTC. Translation gives CATSPLLGLRYGYTF.

This chain connects TRBV10-3 to TRBJ1-5; the D gene is possibly TRBD1 (5 bases). From germline, CDR1 is ENHRY and CDR2 SYGVKD. Trimming pared 0 bases from V and 2 bases from J, leaving 11 bases between. This CDR3 region has 16 residues. CDR3 residues: CAISESGGLGNQPQHF. In nucleotides, the CDR3 is TGTGCCATCAGTGAGTCCGGGGGTTTAGGCAATCAGCCCCAGCATTTT.

The chain has TRBV19 and TRBJ1-1, with a possible D match to TRBD1 (6 bases). V lost 2 bases to trimming and J lost 4 bases, with 17 bases between them. The CDR3 consists of 16 residues. Per germline, CDR1 LNHDA and CDR2 SQIVND (reference sequence). The CDR3 protein is CASSIKPRGGVTEAFF. The CDR3, as DNA: TGTGCCAGTAGTATAAAACCCAGGGGTGGAGTCACTGAAGCTTTCTTT. The full variable domain, in which reference TRBV19 and TRBJ1-1 provide the parts outside the CDR3, is DGGITQSPKYLFRKEGQNVTLSCEQNLNHDAMYWYRQDPGQGLRLIYYSQIVNDFQKGDIAEGYSVSREKKESFPLTVTSAQKNPTAFYLCASSIKPRGGVTEAFFGQGTRLTVV.

The chain links TRBV6-5 to TRBJ1-1; D might be TRBD1 (5 bases). CDR3 length: 11 residues. Germline CDR1 and CDR2: MNHEY and SVGAGI. V lost 6 bases and J 7 bases, leaving 9 bases between the germline ends. Written as DNA, the CDR3 is TGTGCCAGCAGAAGGACACGTGAAGCTTTCTTT. Translation gives CASRRTREAFF.

This clone came up once. V usage is TRBV24-1 and J usage is TRBJ2-2; 9 nucleotides agree with TRBD1. After removal of 3 bases from V and 5 bases from J, the junction contained 12 bases not matched to a gene. Per germline, CDR1 KGHDR and CDR2 SFDVKD. The CDR3 is made up of 18 amino acids. The CDR3 loop reads CATSDPFPGTGKTGELFF. In DNA form, the CDR3 reads TGTGCCACCAGTGATCCGTTCCCCGGGACAGGGAAAACCGGGGAGCTGTTTTTT.

The chain joins TRBV5-1 to TRBJ2-5, with TRBD1 matching 8 bases. Germline CDR1 is SGHRS and CDR2 is YFSETQ. The J segment lost 2 bases and the V segment lost 0 bases, leaving 6 bases of the junction unmatched. This CDR3 has 16 residues. The CDR3 DNA reads as TGCGCCAGCAGCTTGGCCGGACAGGGTGGGCAAGAGACCCAGTACTTC. It yields the protein CASSLAGQGGQETQYF.

This clone was seen once. This chain joins TRBV18 and TRBJ2-7; the D is unclear. The germline V gene has CDR1 KGHSH and CDR2 LQKENI. V lost 0 bases, J lost 3 bases, and 12 bases lay in between. This CDR3 is built from 15 residues. CDR3 sequence (DNA): TGTGCCAGCTCACCACCGAACCAGGAAAACTACGAGCAGTACTTC. Amino acids: CASSPPNQENYEQYF.

This chain connects TRBV3-1 (or the pseudogene TRBV3-2) to TRBJ2-6; 9 positions agree with TRBD1. CDR3 length equals 17 residues. CDR1 LGHDT and CDR2 YNNKEL come from the germline V gene (reference sequence). Trimming removed 2 bases from V and 0 bases from J; junction bases left unmatched: 2. CDR3 bases: TGTGCCAGCAGCCAAACAGGGGGCGGCTCTGGGGCCAACGTCCTGACTTTC. Protein sequence: CASSQTGGGSGANVLTF.

V usage is TRBV25-1 and J usage is TRBJ2-3; 13 bases line up with TRBD2. The V segment lost 4 bases and the J segment 5 bases; nucleotides outside the gene matches: 12. The CDR3 is 18 amino acids. Germline CDR1 reads MGHDK; CDR2 reads SYGVNS. CDR3 nucleotides: TGTGCCAGCAGTGGGACAGGACTAGCGGGAGAGGTGGGAGATACGCAGTATTTT. Amino acids: CASSGTGLAGEVGDTQYF.

The J gene is TRBJ2-2, the V gene TRBV29-1; a possible D gene is TRBD1 (5 bases). This CDR3 contains 14 residues. The germline V and J ends were trimmed by 4 bases and 2 bases, with 11 bases remaining between them. From germline, CDR1 is SQVTM and CDR2 ANQGSEA. CDR3 DNA sequence: TGCAGCGTTGCCGACAGAACTAACACCGGGGAGCTGTTTTTT. Translation: CSVADRTNTGELFF.

This clone is a singleton in its sample. The chain combines TRBV5-4 with TRBJ2-1; TRBD2 is a possible D gene (5 bases). The CDR3 runs 16 residues. The germline V gene has CDR1 SGHNT and CDR2 YYREEE (reference sequence). V was trimmed by 1 base and J by 0 bases, leaving 11 bases between them. CDR3 in DNA: TGTGCCAGCAGCTTGCGGAGGCCGAGCTCCTACAATGAGCAGTTCTTC. This codes for CASSLRRPSSYNEQFF.

J is TRBJ1-2 and V is TRBV2; TRBD1 matches at 7 bases. CDR3 length equals 13 residues. With 6 bases clipped from V and 3 bases from J, the junction kept 4 bases outside the gene matches. CDR1 is SNHLY and CDR2 is FYNNEI in the germline V gene. CDR3 sequence (DNA): TGTGCCAGCAGCGGGGACAGCCACTATGGCTACACCTTC. Protein sequence: CASSGDSHYGYTF. Looking up the rest from reference TRBV2 and TRBJ1-2 gives the full variable domain: EPEVTQTPSHQVTQMGQEVILRCVPISNHLYFYWYRQILGQKVEFLVSFYNNEISEKSEIFDDQFSVERPDGSNFTLKIRSTKLEDSAMYFCASSGDSHYGYTFGSGTRLTVV.

This sequence joins TRBV3-1 (or the pseudogene TRBV3-2) and TRBJ1-2, with TRBD1 matching 8 bases. Germline trimming cut 4 bases from V and 2 bases from J; bases unmatched to any gene: 6. In germline, CDR1 is LGHDT, CDR2 YNNKEL (reference sequence). The CDR3 runs to 15 residues. CDR3 residues: CASSPPGGVNYGYTF. In nucleotides, the CDR3 is TGTGCCAGCAGCCCTCCAGGGGGCGTGAACTATGGCTACACCTTC.

The chain links TRBV28 to TRBJ2-7; 8 positions agree with TRBD1. Germline lookup yields CDR1 MDHEN and CDR2 SYDVKM. V was pared by 5 bases and J by 5 bases, with 8 bases of the junction left unmatched. This CDR3 comprises 14 residues. CDR3 coding DNA: TGTGCCAGCAGTCCTCCGGACAGGGTCCACGAGCAGTACTTC. Translation gives CASSPPDRVHEQYF. The full variable domain, in which reference TRBV28 and TRBJ2-7 provide the parts outside the CDR3, is DVKVTQSSRYLVKRTGEKVFLECVQDMDHENMFWYRQDPGLGLRLIYFSYDVKMKEKGDIPEGYSVSREKKERFSLILESASTNQTSMYLCASSPPDRVHEQYFGPGTRLTVT.

V is TRBV19 and J is TRBJ1-1; no definite D call. Trimming stripped 6 bases from V and 1 base from J, with 12 bases between. There are 14 residues in the CDR3. CDR1 and CDR2 (germline): LNHDA, SQIVND (reference sequence). The CDR3 here is CASSQWEGNTEAFF. CDR3 DNA: TGTGCCAGTAGCCAATGGGAGGGGAACACTGAAGCTTTCTTT.

This clone was found once. The chain recombines TRBV9 with TRBJ2-7, with D unresolved. V was pared by 0 bases and J by 2 bases, with 6 bases between. The CDR3 runs to 13 residues. Germline V CDR1 and CDR2: SGDLS, YYNGEE. This CDR3 reads CASSVGAAYEQYF. CDR3 bases: TGTGCCAGCAGCGTAGGGGCCGCCTACGAGCAGTACTTC.

V usage is TRBV27 and J usage is TRBJ2-2; no clear D. Germline V gene lookup returns CDR1 MNHEY and CDR2 SMNVEV (reference sequence). The V and J ends lost 1 base and 1 base respectively, with 10 bases between them. This CDR3 has 16 amino acids. CDR3 DNA: TGTGCCAGCAGTTTATGGGCAGAGATGAACACCGGGGAGCTGTTTTTT. This translates into CASSLWAEMNTGELFF.

The rearrangement uses TRBV11-2 and TRBJ2-5; a weak D match, TRBD1 (6 bases). The CDR3 is 16 residues long. Germline CDR1 reads SGHAT; CDR2 reads FQNNGV. The V and J ends lost 5 bases and 7 bases respectively, with 23 bases between them. CDR3 protein: CASSPRQDRETGTQYF. The CDR3 DNA is TGTGCCAGCAGCCCGCGACAGGATCGAGAAACGGGGACCCAGTACTTC.

The chain couples TRBV2 to TRBJ2-1; TRBD1 aligns across 9 bases. In germline, CDR1 is SNHLY, CDR2 FYNNEI. V was pared by 7 bases and J by 6 bases, with 7 bases of the junction left unmatched. The CDR3 spans 14 residues. Written as DNA, the CDR3 is TGTGCCAGCAAAGGGACAGGGTGGGGCAATGAGCAGTTCTTC. Protein sequence: CASKGTGWGNEQFF.

V is TRBV10-3 and J is TRBJ1-2, with D maybe TRBD1 (6 bases). Germline CDR1 is ENHRY and CDR2 is SYGVKD. The CDR3 length is 13 residues. Trimming pared 8 bases from V and 3 bases from J, leaving 13 bases between. CDR3 loop: CAIGARGDYGYTF. CDR3 nucleotide sequence: TGTGCCATCGGTGCCAGGGGAGACTATGGCTACACCTTC.

The chain has TRBV7-2 and TRBJ1-6; 12 nucleotides agree with TRBD1. Germline V lookup: CDR1 SGHTA, CDR2 FQGNSA. The CDR3 has 17 residues. The trim removed 5 bases at V and 7 bases at J, leaving 9 bases unmatched. CDR3 DNA sequence: TGTGCCAGCAGCCCAGGGGGGACAGGGGGCCTGAATTCACCCCTCCACTTT. This encodes CASSPGGTGGLNSPLHF.

The chain carries TRBV19 and TRBJ1-1; D is unclear. The germline V gene encodes CDR1 LNHDA and CDR2 SQIVND (reference sequence). The CDR3 is made up of 16 amino acids. The germline V and J ends were trimmed by 3 bases and 4 bases, with 18 bases remaining between them. The CDR3: CASSIYLVGFSTEAFF. The CDR3 region has the DNA TGTGCCAGTAGTATTTATCTGGTTGGCTTCTCCACTGAAGCTTTCTTT.

This clone was seen more than once but under ten times. The chain has TRBV15 and TRBJ2-7; a weak D match, TRBD2 (6 bases). This CDR3 region has 15 residues. V lost 3 bases, J lost 3 bases, and 15 bases lay in between. Germline V gene data show CDR1 as LNHNV and CDR2 as YYDKDF (reference sequence). CDR3 sequence: CATSSSGTSDYEQYF. CDR3 DNA: TGTGCCACCAGCAGCTCCGGGACTTCTGACTACGAGCAGTACTTC.

This rearrangement joins TRBV5-1 to TRBJ2-3, with 9 bases matching TRBD2. The CDR3 runs to 15 residues. CDR1 SGHRS and CDR2 YFSETQ come from the germline V gene. The V and J ends lost 6 bases and 5 bases, in that order; junction bases with no gene match: 10. The CDR3 sequence is CASTDSGLAVDTQYF. The CDR3 region has the DNA TGCGCCAGCACCGACTCGGGACTAGCAGTAGATACGCAGTATTTT.

The chain couples TRBV10-3 to TRBJ2-1; 7 positions agree with TRBD1. The CDR3 has 16 residues. Germline V CDR1 and CDR2: ENHRY, SYGVKD. V shed 3 bases, J shed 3 bases, and the junction held 8 bases outside the gene matches. CDR3 DNA sequence: TGTGCCATCAGTGACCTAGGACAGGCGATCTACAATGAGCAGTTCTTC. It codes for CAISDLGQAIYNEQFF.

The chain uses TRBV18 and TRBJ1-5; D may be TRBD1 (5 bases). CDR1 and CDR2 (germline): KGHSH, LQKENI. The CDR3 consists of 13 residues. With 3 bases removed from V and 8 bases from J, the gap between germline ends came to 11 bases. In nucleotides, the CDR3 is TGTGCCAGCTCACCGAAGAAACAGGAGCCCCAGCATTTT. This sequence encodes CASSPKKQEPQHF.

The genes are TRBV29-1 and TRBJ2-7; TRBD1 might be the D (6 bases). V dropped 6 bases and J dropped 2 bases, with 17 bases sitting between them. Germline CDR1 reads SQVTM; CDR2 reads ANQGSEA. The CDR3 extends over 14 amino acids. The DNA of the CDR3 is TGCAGCGTGGACGATTCCAGGGGAACCTACGAGCAGTACTTC. Protein: CSVDDSRGTYEQYF.